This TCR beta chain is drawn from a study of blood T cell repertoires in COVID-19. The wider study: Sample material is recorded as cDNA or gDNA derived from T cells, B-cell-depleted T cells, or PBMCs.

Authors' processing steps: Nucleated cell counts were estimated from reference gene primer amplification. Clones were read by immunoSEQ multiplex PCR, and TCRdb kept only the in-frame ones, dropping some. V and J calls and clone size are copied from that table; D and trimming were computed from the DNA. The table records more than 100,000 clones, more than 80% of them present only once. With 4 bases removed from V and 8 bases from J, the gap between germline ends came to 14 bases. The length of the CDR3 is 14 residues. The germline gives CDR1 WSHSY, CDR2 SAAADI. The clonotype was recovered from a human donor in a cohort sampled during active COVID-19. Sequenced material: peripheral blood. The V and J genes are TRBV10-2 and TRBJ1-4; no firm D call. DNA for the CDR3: TGCGCCAGCAGTGGAGAGGGAGTTGGGGAAAAACTGTTTTTT. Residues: CASSGEGVGEKLFF.